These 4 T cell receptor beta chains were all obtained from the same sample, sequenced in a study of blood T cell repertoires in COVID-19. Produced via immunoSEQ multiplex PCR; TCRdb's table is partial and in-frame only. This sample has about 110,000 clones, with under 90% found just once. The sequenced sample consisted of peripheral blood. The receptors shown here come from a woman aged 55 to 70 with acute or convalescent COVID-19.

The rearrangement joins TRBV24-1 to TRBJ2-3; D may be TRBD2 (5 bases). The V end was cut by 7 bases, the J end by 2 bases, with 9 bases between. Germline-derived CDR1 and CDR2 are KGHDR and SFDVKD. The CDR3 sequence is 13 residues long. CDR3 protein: CATSGLLTDTQYF. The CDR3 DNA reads TGTGCCACCAGCGGACTGCTCACAGATACGCAGTATTTT.

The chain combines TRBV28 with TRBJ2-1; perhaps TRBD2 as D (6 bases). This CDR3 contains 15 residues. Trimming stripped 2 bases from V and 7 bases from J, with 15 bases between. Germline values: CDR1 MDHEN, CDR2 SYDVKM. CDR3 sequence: CASSLGGLRGNEQFF. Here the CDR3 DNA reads TGTGCCAGCAGTTTAGGGGGGTTGAGGGGAAATGAGCAGTTCTTC.

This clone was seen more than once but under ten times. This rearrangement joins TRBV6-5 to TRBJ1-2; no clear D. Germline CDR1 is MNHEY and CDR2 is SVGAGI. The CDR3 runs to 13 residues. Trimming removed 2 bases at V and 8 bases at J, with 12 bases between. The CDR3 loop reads CASSYESNTGYTF. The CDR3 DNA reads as TGTGCCAGCAGTTACGAGTCAAATACGGGCTACACCTTC.

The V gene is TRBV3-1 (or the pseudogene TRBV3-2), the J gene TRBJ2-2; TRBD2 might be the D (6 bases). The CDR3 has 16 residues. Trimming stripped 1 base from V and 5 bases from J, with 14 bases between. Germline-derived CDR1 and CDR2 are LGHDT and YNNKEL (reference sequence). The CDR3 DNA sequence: TGTGCCAGCAGCCAAGCCGCTATCGGGGGTACCGGGGAGCTGTTTTTT. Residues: CASSQAAIGGTGELFF.